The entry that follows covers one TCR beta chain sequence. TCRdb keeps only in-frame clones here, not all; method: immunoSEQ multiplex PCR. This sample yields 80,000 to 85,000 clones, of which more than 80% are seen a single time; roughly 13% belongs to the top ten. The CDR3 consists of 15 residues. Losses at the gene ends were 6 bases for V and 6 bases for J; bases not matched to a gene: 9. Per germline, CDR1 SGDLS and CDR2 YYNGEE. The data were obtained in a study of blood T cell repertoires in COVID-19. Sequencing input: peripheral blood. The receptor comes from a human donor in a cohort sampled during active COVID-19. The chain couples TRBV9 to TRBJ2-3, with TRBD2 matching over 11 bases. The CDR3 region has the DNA TGTGCCAGCACCCCTAGCGGGGGGAGGGGGGATACGCAGTATTTT. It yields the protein CASTPSGGRGDTQYF.